This T cell receptor (beta chain) was sequenced during a study of T cell responses to AZD1222 COVID-19 vaccine. Some clones are missing from TCRdb's copy, which holds only in-frame ones; the method was immunoSEQ multiplex PCR. Here the sample spans around 150,000 clones, 92% being singletons. Trimming took 6 bases from V and 0 from J, leaving 8 bases between them. Germline CDR1 and CDR2: MNHEY and SVGAGI. CDR3 length: 14 amino acids. The sequence derives from an adult in good health. The chain couples TRBV6-5 to TRBJ1-4; a possible D gene is TRBD1 (6 bases). Specimen: peripheral blood, collected on day 0 of MenACWY control vaccination. The CDR3: CASRDSATNEKLFF. The DNA of the CDR3 is TGTGCCAGCAGGGACAGTGCAACTAATGAAAAACTGTTTTTT.